This T cell receptor beta chain was captured in a study of T cell responses to AZD1222 COVID-19 vaccine. Looking at the study overall: The analysis combined second doses at about 4 or about 12 weeks.

Findings of the study overall: It was only a handful of AZD1222 recipients who were seropositive at baseline. Once two AZD1222 doses were given, Spike-specific TCR breadth and depth went up. Spike-wide coverage was observed for vaccine-associated CD4 TCRs, with dominant responses at 160-218 and 743-854.

Points on this clone: Antigen unknown.

Produced via immunoSEQ multiplex PCR; TCRdb's table is partial and in-frame only. This sample has around 100,000 clones; about 90% occur once, and the top ten carry 16%. The CDR3 extends over 18 amino acids. Germline V gene data show CDR1 as SGDLS and CDR2 as YYNGEE. V shed 0 bases and J shed 7 bases, with 20 bases lying between them. The material was peripheral blood, obtained on day 0 of AZD1222 vaccination. This clonotype was obtained from an adult in good health. This chain links TRBV9 with TRBJ1-6; D gene unclear. The DNA of the CDR3 is TGTGCCAGCAGCGTAGCGTCGGGCGCGCCCGGGGAGAATTCACCCCTCCACTTT. Its translation is CASSVASGAPGENSPLHF.